This T cell receptor (beta chain) originates from a study of control samples from healthy donors and cancer patients. The V gene lost 2 bases and the J gene lost 2 bases, with 14 bases spanning the gap. Germline V lookup: CDR1 SGHKS, CDR2 YYEKEE (reference sequence). This CDR3 spans 16 amino acids. The assay was immunoSEQ multiplex PCR, and TCRdb's table has in-frame clones only and misses some. The sample lists under 80,000 clones; over 85% were seen once. The chain joins TRBV5-5 to TRBJ1-3; D perhaps matches TRBD1 (5 bases). The source of this sequence is a woman aged 40 to 50 with lung cancer. Sequences were obtained from PBMCs. CDR3 DNA: TGTGCCAGCAGCTTAGGGCCTCAGGGTACTGGAAACACCATATATTTT. Translated, it gives CASSLGPQGTGNTIYF. Looking up the rest from reference TRBV5-5 and TRBJ1-3 gives the full variable domain: DAGVTQSPTHLIKTRGQQVTLRCSPISGHKSVSWYQQVLGQGPQFIFQYYEKEERGRGNFPDRFSARQFPNYSSELNVNALLLGDSALYLCASSLGPQGTGNTIYFGEGSWLTVV.